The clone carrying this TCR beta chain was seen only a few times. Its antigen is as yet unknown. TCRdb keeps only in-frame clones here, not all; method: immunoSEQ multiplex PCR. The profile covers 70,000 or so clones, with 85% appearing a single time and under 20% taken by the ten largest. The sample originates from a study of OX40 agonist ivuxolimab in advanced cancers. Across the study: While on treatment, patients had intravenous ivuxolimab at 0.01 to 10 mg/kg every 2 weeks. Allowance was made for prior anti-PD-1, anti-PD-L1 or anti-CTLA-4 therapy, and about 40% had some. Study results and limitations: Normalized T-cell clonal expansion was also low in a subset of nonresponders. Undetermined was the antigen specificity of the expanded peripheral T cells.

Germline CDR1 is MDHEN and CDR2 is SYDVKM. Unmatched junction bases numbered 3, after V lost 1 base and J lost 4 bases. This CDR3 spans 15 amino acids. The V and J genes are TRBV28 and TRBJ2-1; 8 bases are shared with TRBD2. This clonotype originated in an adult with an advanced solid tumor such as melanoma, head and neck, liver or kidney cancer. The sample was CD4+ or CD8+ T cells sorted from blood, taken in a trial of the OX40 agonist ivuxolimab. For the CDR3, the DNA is TGTGCCAGCAGTTTATATAGCGGGGTTTACAATGAGCAGTTCTTC. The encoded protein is CASSLYSGVYNEQFF.